This T cell receptor (beta chain) comes out of a study of TIL therapy for anti-PD-1-resistant metastatic lung cancer. Whole-study context: Most patients had lung adenocarcinoma; several tumors were EGFR-mutant, two ALK-rearranged; half smoked currently or formerly.

Time point denoted: pre-treatment sample, taken before nivolumab and TIL therapy. Pleural nodules or supraclavicular lymph nodes made up most of the excised metastases sampled. The libraries were made with immunoSEQ v3. This table comes from immunoSEQ multiplex PCR, and its TCRdb copy is limited to in-frame clones, with some not included. The sample lists about 50,000 clones, 71% occurring once. Per the germline V gene, CDR1 is SGHRS and CDR2 is YFSETQ. The CDR3 contains 14 residues. The ends were cut back, 1 base at V and 1 base at J, with 9 bases in the middle. The sequence was obtained from a person aged 25-85 years with non-small cell lung cancer. This chain links TRBV5-1 with TRBJ2-7, with TRBD1 as a possible D gene (6 bases). The sample consisted of tumor tissue, taken at baseline. The CDR3 protein is CASSLFGQSYEQYF. The CDR3 bases are TGCGCCAGCAGCTTGTTTGGACAGTCCTACGAGCAGTACTTC.